Shown below are 17 T cell receptor beta chains from a single sample sequenced in a study of blood T cells in healthy people across ages. Primers used in a second PCR of about 6 to 12 cycles were a sample-barcoded 5' primer and a J-beta primer mix. Via MiXCR, TCRdb re-called the 5' RACE reads, giving one row per CDR3 protein. Here the sample spans 1.5 million to 2 million distinct CDR3 sequences, around 48% being singletons. What was sequenced was blood. The receptors originated from a woman aged 40-49 years in good health.

The rearrangement uses TRBV28 and TRBJ2-1, with TRBD1 matching over 8 bases. The CDR3 is made up of 16 amino acids. CDR1 is MDHEN and CDR2 is SYDVKM in the germline V gene. Unmatched junction bases numbered 16, after V lost 6 bases and J lost 9 bases. CDR3 residues: CASRITGTGLGGEQFF. DNA for the CDR3: TGTGCCAGCAGGATCACCGGGACAGGTTTAGGGGGTGAGCAGTTCTTC.

There are a few counts of this clonotype. Here the CDR3 reads CASRGQPSYEQYF. As DNA, the CDR3 is TGTGCCAGCAGGGGACAGCCGTCCTACGAGCAGTACTTC. The J gene is TRBJ2-7, the V gene TRBV7-9; TRBD1 agrees at 7 bases. J lost 1 base, V lost 6 bases, and 3 bases had no gene match. The CDR3 spans 13 residues. Germline-derived CDR1 and CDR2 are SEHNR and FQNEAQ (reference sequence).

In its sample, this clonotype was seen a few times. V and J are TRBV6-2 or TRBV6-3 and TRBJ2-5, with D unresolved. V lost 7 bases, J lost 5 bases, and 14 bases lay in between. There are 13 residues in the CDR3. Germline assignment: CDR1 MNHEY and CDR2 SVGEGT. For the CDR3, the DNA is TGTGCCAGCACCTCTCAGGCGTTCGAGACCCAGTACTTC. This codes for CASTSQAFETQYF.

This rearrangement joins TRBV20-1 to TRBJ2-5; TRBD2 aligns across 11 bases. CDR1 and CDR2 from the germline V gene are DFQATT and SNEGSKA (reference sequence). After removal of 5 bases from V and 1 base from J, the junction contained 9 bases not matched to a gene. CDR3 length: 16 amino acids. The CDR3 DNA reads TGCAGTGCTCCTCGTTATAGCGGGGGGGCCCAAGAGACCCAGTACTTC. Protein sequence: CSAPRYSGGAQETQYF.

The chain combines TRBV6-1 with TRBJ2-1; TRBD2 is a possible D gene (6 bases). Germline CDR1 reads MNHNS; CDR2 reads SASEGT. Trimming took 4 bases from V and 0 from J, leaving 13 bases between them. The CDR3 is 16 amino acids. CDR3 bases: TGTGCCAGCAGTGCCACGGGACTCAGCTCCTACAATGAGCAGTTCTTC. Protein sequence: CASSATGLSSYNEQFF.

The J gene is TRBJ1-6, the V gene TRBV15; D gene unclear. The CDR3 sequence is 13 residues long. The V end lost 6 bases, the J end lost 9 bases, and 12 bases lay between the germline ends. The germline gives CDR1 LNHNV, CDR2 YYDKDF (reference sequence). CDR3 in amino acids: CATRRGKFSPLHF. In DNA, the CDR3 is TGTGCCACCAGGCGGGGTAAATTTTCACCCCTCCACTTT.

The rearrangement joins TRBV6-1 to TRBJ2-5, with D perhaps TRBD1 or TRBD2 (6 bases each). Germline V gives CDR1 MNHNS, CDR2 SASEGT. The V and J ends lost 8 bases and 1 base respectively, with 17 bases between them. CDR3 length equals 15 residues. As DNA, the CDR3 is TGTGCCAGCGTACGAGGGGGGTTTGCCCAAGAGACCCAGTACTTC. Its translation is CASVRGGFAQETQYF.

V is TRBV5-1 and J is TRBJ1-4, with a possible D match to TRBD1 (5 bases). V was cut by 2 bases and J by 7 bases, with 9 bases left in between. The CDR3 runs to 13 residues. Germline V gene sequence: CDR1 SGHRS, CDR2 YFSETQ. CDR3 sequence (DNA): TGCGCCAGCAGCTTTGGGGGTGGTGAAAAACTGTTTTTT. It codes for CASSFGGGEKLFF.

This clonotype turned up a few times. The CDR3 loop reads CASSLSWARTEAFF. The CDR3 nucleotides are TGTGCCAGCAGTTTATCGTGGGCGCGGACTGAAGCTTTCTTT. The rearrangement uses TRBV27 and TRBJ1-1, with no clear D. The ends were cut back, 0 bases at V and 5 bases at J, with 10 bases in the middle. This CDR3 spans 14 amino acids. In germline, CDR1 is MNHEY, CDR2 SMNVEV (reference sequence).

Regarding this clonotype: The junction and the germline gene differ at one end; a read error may be behind it. The rearrangement uses TRBV12-3 or TRBV12-4 and TRBJ2-3; D is possibly TRBD1 or TRBD2 (5 bases each). This CDR3 spans 14 amino acids. The CDR3 DNA sequence: TGTGCCAGCAGTTTTGTGGGGACCACAGATGCGCAGTATTTT. Amino acid sequence: CASSFVGTTDAQYF.

J is TRBJ2-1 and V is TRBV4-1, with 7 bases that match TRBD1. The germline CDR1 and CDR2 sequences are MGHRA and YSYEKL. The trim removed 1 base at V and 5 bases at J, leaving 2 bases unmatched. CDR3 size: 14 residues. DNA of the CDR3: TGCGCCAGCAGCCAAGTAGACAGGGACAATGAGCAGTTCTTC. This translates into CASSQVDRDNEQFF.

The V call is TRBV28, the J call TRBJ2-4; D not resolved. The J call is in doubt because the DNA end fits TRBJ2-5 better. CDR1 and CDR2 (germline): MDHEN, SYDVKM. This CDR3 comprises 13 residues. The DNA of the CDR3 is TGTGCCAGCAGTACCCTACCCCAAGAGACCCAGTACTTC. It codes for CASSTLPQETQYF.

The genes are TRBV5-1 and TRBJ2-3; no clear D. CDR1 SGHRS and CDR2 YFSETQ come from the germline V gene. V was clipped by 4 bases and J by 4 bases, with 10 bases between them. This CDR3 is 13 amino acids long. The CDR3 coding sequence is TGCGCCAGCAGCACCCGGGCCTCAGATACGCAGTATTTT. This translates into CASSTRASDTQYF.

The chain combines TRBV7-3 with TRBJ2-1, with D tentatively TRBD1 or TRBD2 (6 bases each). This CDR3 is built from 11 residues. Looked up from germline, CDR1 is SGHTA and CDR2 is FQGTGA. Trimming took 5 bases from V and 13 from J, leaving 12 bases between them. The CDR3 protein is CASSPGGLQFF. The DNA of the CDR3 is TGTGCCAGCAGCCCTGGGGGGCTTCAGTTCTTC. The full variable domain, with the rest looked up from reference TRBV7-3 and TRBJ2-1, is GAGVSQTPSNKVTEKGKYVELRCDPISGHTALYWYRQSLGQGPEFLIYFQGTGAADDSGLPNDRFFAVRPEGSVSTLKIQRTERGDSAVYLCASSPGGLQFFGPGTRLTVL.

The CDR3: CSVAGGLTREQYF. In DNA form, the CDR3 reads TGCAGCGTGGCGGGGGGCCTTACGCGCGAGCAGTACTTC. The V and J genes are TRBV29-1 and TRBJ2-7, with 8 bases aligning to TRBD2. Trimming removed 6 bases from V and 6 bases from J; junction bases left unmatched: 10. The CDR3 is 13 residues long. CDR1 and CDR2 from the germline V gene are SQVTM and ANQGSEA.

Regarding this clonotype: A much more abundant neighbour one base away suggests this may be a read error. The gene calls are TRBV7-3 and TRBJ2-6; D ambiguous. Trimming shortened V by 3 bases and J by 2 bases, and 8 bases separated the two germline ends. The CDR3 covers 15 residues. Germline values: CDR1 SGHTA, CDR2 FQGTGA. The CDR3 reads CASSFMGTGANVLTF. The CDR3 nucleotides are TGTGCCAGCAGCTTCATGGGGACTGGGGCCAACGTCCTGACTTTC.

This clonotype was observed a few times. This chain links TRBV12-3 or TRBV12-4 with TRBJ2-4; 7 positions agree with TRBD1. The ends lost 3 bases at V and 6 bases at J; junction bases unmatched: 11. This CDR3 is 16 amino acids long. CDR3 bases: TGTGCCAGCAGTTTCTATTCGGGACAGCTCTTAAACATTCAGTACTTC. Its translation is CASSFYSGQLLNIQYF.